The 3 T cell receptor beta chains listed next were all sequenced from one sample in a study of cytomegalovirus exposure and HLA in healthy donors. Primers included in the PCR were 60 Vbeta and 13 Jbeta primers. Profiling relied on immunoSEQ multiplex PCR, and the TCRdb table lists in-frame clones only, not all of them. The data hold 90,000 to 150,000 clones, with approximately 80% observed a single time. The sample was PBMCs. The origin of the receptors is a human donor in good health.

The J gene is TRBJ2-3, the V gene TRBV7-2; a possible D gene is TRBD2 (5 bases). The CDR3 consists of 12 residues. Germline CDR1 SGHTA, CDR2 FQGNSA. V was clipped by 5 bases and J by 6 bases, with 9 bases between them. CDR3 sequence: CASSPGGDTQYF. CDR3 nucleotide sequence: TGTGCCAGCAGCCCGGGCGGGGATACGCAGTATTTT.

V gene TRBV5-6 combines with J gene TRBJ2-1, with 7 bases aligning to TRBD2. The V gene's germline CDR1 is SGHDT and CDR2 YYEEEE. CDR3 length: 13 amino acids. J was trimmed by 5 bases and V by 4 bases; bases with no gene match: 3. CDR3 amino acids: CASSIGLDNEQFF. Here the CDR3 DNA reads TGTGCCAGCAGCATAGGACTAGACAATGAGCAGTTCTTC.

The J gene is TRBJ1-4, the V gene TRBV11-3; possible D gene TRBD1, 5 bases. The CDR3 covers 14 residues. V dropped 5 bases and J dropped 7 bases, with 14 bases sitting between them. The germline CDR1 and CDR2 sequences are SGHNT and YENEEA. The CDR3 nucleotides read TGTGCCAGCAGCCCCGCGGCGGGGCTTGAAAAACTGTTTTTT. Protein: CASSPAAGLEKLFF.